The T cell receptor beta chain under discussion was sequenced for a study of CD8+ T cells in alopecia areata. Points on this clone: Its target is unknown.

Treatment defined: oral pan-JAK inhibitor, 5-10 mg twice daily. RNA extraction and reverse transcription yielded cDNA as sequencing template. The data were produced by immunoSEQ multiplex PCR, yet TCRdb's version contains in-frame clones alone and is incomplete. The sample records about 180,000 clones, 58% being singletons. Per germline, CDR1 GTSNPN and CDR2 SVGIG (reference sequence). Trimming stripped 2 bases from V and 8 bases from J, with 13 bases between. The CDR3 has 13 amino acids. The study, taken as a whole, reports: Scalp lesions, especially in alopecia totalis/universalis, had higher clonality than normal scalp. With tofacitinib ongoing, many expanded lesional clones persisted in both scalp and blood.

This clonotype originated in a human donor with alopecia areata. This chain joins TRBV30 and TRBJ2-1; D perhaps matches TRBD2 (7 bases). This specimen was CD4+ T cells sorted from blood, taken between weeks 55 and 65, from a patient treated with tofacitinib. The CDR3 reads CAWSPPRGHEQFF. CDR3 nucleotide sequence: TGTGCCTGGAGTCCCCCGCGGGGGCATGAGCAGTTCTTC.